Listed below are T cell receptor beta chains from one sample, sequenced in a study of T cell responses to AZD1222 COVID-19 vaccine. Method: immunoSEQ multiplex PCR; TCRdb's copy keeps in-frame clones and lacks some. The sample yields tens of thousands of clones, just over 90% seen once. This material consisted of peripheral blood, taken on day 0 of AZD1222 vaccination. The receptors originated from an adult in good health. Both conserved end residues are part of each CDR3. Each record gives: clone size, V gene, CDR3 length, J gene, D gene, CDR3 DNA, CDR3 protein. D genes are given only for firm matches. The size field is filled for only some rows; it gives once, few, many or a size class.

abundance: .; v_gene: TRBV2; len: 11; j_gene: TRBJ1-4; d_gene: .; CDR3nt: TGTGCCAGCTGGGGGAATGAAAAACTGTTTTTT; CDR3aa: CASWGNEKLFF
abundance: .; v_gene: TRBV28; len: 16; j_gene: TRBJ1-3; d_gene: .; CDR3nt: TGTGCCAGCAGTTTATTCGGTCGGAAGGGGGGAAACACCATATATTTT; CDR3aa: CASSLFGRKGGNTIYF
abundance: .; v_gene: TRBV9; len: 15; j_gene: TRBJ1-2; d_gene: .; CDR3nt: TGTGCCAGCAGCGTAGGGTCCTCAGTAGTCTATGGCTACACCTTC; CDR3aa: CASSVGSSVVYGYTF
abundance: once; v_gene: TRBV5-1; len: 15; j_gene: TRBJ1-6; d_gene: .; CDR3nt: TGCGCCAGCAAAGGGCTCTCAGGGGCCAATTCACCCCTCCACTTT; CDR3aa: CASKGLSGANSPLHF
abundance: .; v_gene: TRBV7-2; len: 15; j_gene: TRBJ1-3; d_gene: .; CDR3nt: TGTGCCAGCAGCACGCAGGGGACCTCTGGAAACACCATATATTTT; CDR3aa: CASSTQGTSGNTIYF
abundance: .; v_gene: TRBV19; len: 12; j_gene: TRBJ1-5; d_gene: .; CDR3nt: TGTGCCAGTAGTTTTCATGGTCAGCCCCAGCATTTT; CDR3aa: CASSFHGQPQHF
abundance: few; v_gene: TRBV7-9; len: 14; j_gene: TRBJ2-7; d_gene: TRBD1; CDR3nt: TGTGCCAGCAGCCCCCGGACAGGGGTCGGCGAGCAGTACTTC; CDR3aa: CASSPRTGVGEQYF
abundance: .; v_gene: TRBV5-1; len: 15; j_gene: TRBJ2-7; d_gene: .; CDR3nt: TGCGCCAGCTCCTTTCGAGGACAGACCTCCTACGAGCAGTACTTC; CDR3aa: CASSFRGQTSYEQYF
abundance: .; v_gene: TRBV5-1; len: 15; j_gene: TRBJ1-1; d_gene: .; CDR3nt: TGCGCCAGCAGCTTGATGGGAACTTTGAACACTGAAGCTTTCTTT; CDR3aa: CASSLMGTLNTEAFF
abundance: few; v_gene: TRBV6-2/TRBV6-3; len: 17; j_gene: TRBJ1-6; d_gene: TRBD1; CDR3nt: TGTGCCAGCAGTTATGTCAGGGGGCGCACTTATAATTCACCCCTCCACTTT; CDR3aa: CASSYVRGRTYNSPLHF
abundance: .; v_gene: TRBV6-5; len: 15; j_gene: TRBJ1-5; d_gene: .; CDR3nt: TGTGCGCTGGGACATCAGACCCTTTTCAATCAGCCCCAGCATTTT; CDR3aa: CALGHQTLFNQPQHF
abundance: .; v_gene: TRBV10-3; len: 13; j_gene: TRBJ2-7; d_gene: TRBD1; CDR3nt: TGTGCCATCAGTGTAGGGGGCAGCTACGAGCAGTACTTC; CDR3aa: CAISVGGSYEQYF
abundance: .; v_gene: TRBV24-1; len: 14; j_gene: TRBJ1-2; d_gene: TRBD1; CDR3nt: TGTGCCACCAGTGATTCCGGGACAGGGAGTGGCTACACCTTC; CDR3aa: CATSDSGTGSGYTF
abundance: .; v_gene: TRBV7-9; len: 14; j_gene: TRBJ2-7; d_gene: .; CDR3nt: TGTGCCAGCAGCTTAGCCTCAGTAATCAACGAGCAGTACTTC; CDR3aa: CASSLASVINEQYF
abundance: once; v_gene: TRBV6-4; len: 13; j_gene: TRBJ1-6; d_gene: .; CDR3nt: TGTGCCAGCAGTGACTCGGGGGATTCACCCCTCCACTTT; CDR3aa: CASSDSGDSPLHF
abundance: .; v_gene: TRBV5-1; len: 14; j_gene: TRBJ1-1; d_gene: .; CDR3nt: TGCGCCAGCAGCTTGGCCCCAGGGAACACTGAAGCTTTCTTT; CDR3aa: CASSLAPGNTEAFF
abundance: .; v_gene: TRBV14; len: 12; j_gene: TRBJ1-1; d_gene: TRBD1; CDR3nt: TGTGCCAGCAGCCTACAGGGGGTTGAAGCTTTCTTT; CDR3aa: CASSLQGVEAFF
abundance: .; v_gene: TRBV4-1; len: 15; j_gene: TRBJ2-1; d_gene: .; CDR3nt: TGCGCCAGCAGTTGGGGCGAATCCCCCTACAATGAGCAGTTCTTC; CDR3aa: CASSWGESPYNEQFF
abundance: .; v_gene: TRBV23-1; len: 18; j_gene: TRBJ2-6; d_gene: .; CDR3nt: TGCGCCAGCAGTCAATCCCCTGGACAGACATCTGGGGCCAACGTCCTGACTTTC; CDR3aa: CASSQSPGQTSGANVLTF
abundance: .; v_gene: TRBV12-3/TRBV12-4; len: 13; j_gene: TRBJ1-4; d_gene: .; CDR3nt: TGTGCCAGCAGTAGCAGAAATAATGAAAAACTGTTTTTT; CDR3aa: CASSSRNNEKLFF
abundance: .; v_gene: TRBV12-3/TRBV12-4; len: 12; j_gene: TRBJ2-1; d_gene: .; CDR3nt: TGTGCCAGCAGTTTAACGGTCAATGAGCAGTTCTTC; CDR3aa: CASSLTVNEQFF
abundance: .; v_gene: TRBV5-1; len: 16; j_gene: TRBJ2-3; d_gene: TRBD1; CDR3nt: TGCGCCAGCAGCTTGACCCTTACAGGGGTCCAGGGGTCGCAGTATTTT; CDR3aa: CASSLTLTGVQGSQYF
abundance: .; v_gene: TRBV2; len: 12; j_gene: TRBJ2-7; d_gene: .; CDR3nt: TGTGCCAGCCGAGGCCCCGGAGGGGAGCAGTACTTC; CDR3aa: CASRGPGGEQYF
abundance: .; v_gene: TRBV7-3; len: 15; j_gene: TRBJ2-1; d_gene: TRBD2; CDR3nt: TGTGCCAGCAGTTATCAGCGGGGGGGCCTTAATGAGCAGTTCTTC; CDR3aa: CASSYQRGGLNEQFF
abundance: .; v_gene: TRBV6-1; len: 16; j_gene: TRBJ1-4; d_gene: .; CDR3nt: TGTGCCAGCAGTGAAGTAGTTGGGACGGGCTCAGAAAAACTGTTTTTT; CDR3aa: CASSEVVGTGSEKLFF
abundance: .; v_gene: TRBV19; len: 15; j_gene: TRBJ1-2; d_gene: .; CDR3nt: TGTGCCAGTAGCAGGGGTAGGGTCGCAAACTATGGCTACACCTTC; CDR3aa: CASSRGRVANYGYTF
abundance: .; v_gene: TRBV25-1; len: 13; j_gene: TRBJ2-1; d_gene: TRBD2; CDR3nt: TGTGCCAGCAGACTAGCGGGGGGGAATGAGCAGTTCTTC; CDR3aa: CASRLAGGNEQFF
abundance: .; v_gene: TRBV9; len: 14; j_gene: TRBJ1-1; d_gene: .; CDR3nt: TGTGCCAGCAGCGTGATGACAGCGAACACTGAAGCTTTCTTT; CDR3aa: CASSVMTANTEAFF
abundance: .; v_gene: TRBV4-1; len: 17; j_gene: TRBJ2-1; d_gene: .; CDR3nt: TGCGCCAGCAGCCAAGGAATAGGCGACCTCTCCTACAATGAGCAGTTCTTC; CDR3aa: CASSQGIGDLSYNEQFF
abundance: .; v_gene: TRBV11-3; len: 15; j_gene: TRBJ2-5; d_gene: TRBD2; CDR3nt: TGTGCCAGCAGCCCGGGACTAGCGGGGGCAGAGACCCAGTACTTC; CDR3aa: CASSPGLAGAETQYF
abundance: .; v_gene: TRBV7-9; len: 14; j_gene: TRBJ1-3; d_gene: .; CDR3nt: TGTGCCAGCAGCCCGGGACATTCGGGAAACACCATATATTTT; CDR3aa: CASSPGHSGNTIYF
abundance: once; v_gene: TRBV6-5; len: 16; j_gene: TRBJ1-4; d_gene: TRBD1; CDR3nt: TGTGCCAGCAGTTACAGCGGGACAGGGGCTAATGAAAAACTGTTTTTT; CDR3aa: CASSYSGTGANEKLFF
abundance: .; v_gene: TRBV29-1; len: 17; j_gene: TRBJ2-3; d_gene: TRBD2; CDR3nt: TGCAGCGTCTCCCTAGGACTAGCGGGGGTAGGGACAGATACGCAGTATTTT; CDR3aa: CSVSLGLAGVGTDTQYF
abundance: .; v_gene: TRBV27; len: 13; j_gene: TRBJ1-1; d_gene: .; CDR3nt: TGTGCCAGCAGTCAGGCCTGGGACACTGAAGCTTTCTTT; CDR3aa: CASSQAWDTEAFF
abundance: .; v_gene: TRBV19; len: 17; j_gene: TRBJ1-5; d_gene: .; CDR3nt: TGTGCCAGTAGTATATTCAAGGGGGGAGGGGCCAATCAGCCCCAGCATTTT; CDR3aa: CASSIFKGGGANQPQHF
abundance: .; v_gene: TRBV18; len: 15; j_gene: TRBJ1-2; d_gene: .; CDR3nt: TGTGCCAGCTCACCCAGGGTAACTGACAGTCGTGGCTACACCTTC; CDR3aa: CASSPRVTDSRGYTF
abundance: once; v_gene: TRBV15; len: 15; j_gene: TRBJ1-4; d_gene: .; CDR3nt: TGTGCCACCAGTTATTCGACATCAACTAATGAAAAACTGTTTTTT; CDR3aa: CATSYSTSTNEKLFF
abundance: once; v_gene: TRBV7-9; len: 15; j_gene: TRBJ2-5; d_gene: .; CDR3nt: TGTGCCAGCAGCCCCTTCGGAAACGACCAAGAGACCCAGTACTTC; CDR3aa: CASSPFGNDQETQYF
abundance: .; v_gene: TRBV7-2; len: 16; j_gene: TRBJ2-3; d_gene: TRBD2; CDR3nt: TGTGCCAGCAGCTTATCTGTTACCGGGAGGGCAGATACGCAGTATTTT; CDR3aa: CASSLSVTGRADTQYF
abundance: once; v_gene: TRBV10-3; len: 12; j_gene: TRBJ1-2; d_gene: .; CDR3nt: TGTGCCATCAGTGAGTCGGGACGTGGCTACACCTTC; CDR3aa: CAISESGRGYTF
abundance: .; v_gene: TRBV18; len: 14; j_gene: TRBJ2-1; d_gene: TRBD1; CDR3nt: TGTGCCAGCTCCCTCTCGGGGACAGCCAATGAGCAGTTCTTC; CDR3aa: CASSLSGTANEQFF
abundance: .; v_gene: TRBV5-4; len: 15; j_gene: TRBJ2-1; d_gene: .; CDR3nt: TGTGCCAGCAGCTTGATGGGGGGCTCGGGGAATGAGCAGTTCTTC; CDR3aa: CASSLMGGSGNEQFF
abundance: .; v_gene: TRBV5-1; len: 13; j_gene: TRBJ1-2; d_gene: .; CDR3nt: TGCGCCAGCAGCTTGGGAGGGGACTATGGCTACACCTTC; CDR3aa: CASSLGGDYGYTF
abundance: .; v_gene: TRBV5-1; len: 13; j_gene: TRBJ1-5; d_gene: .; CDR3nt: TGCGCCAGCAGCTTGGGTAGCAATCAGCCCCAGCATTTT; CDR3aa: CASSLGSNQPQHF
abundance: .; v_gene: TRBV18; len: 12; j_gene: TRBJ1-1; d_gene: .; CDR3nt: TGTGCCAGCTCACCGGCGAACACTGAAGCTTTCTTT; CDR3aa: CASSPANTEAFF
abundance: .; v_gene: TRBV9; len: 17; j_gene: TRBJ2-1; d_gene: TRBD2; CDR3nt: TGTGCCAGCAGGGGACTAGCGGGGCCAGCCGAGGGGAATGAGCAGTTCTTC; CDR3aa: CASRGLAGPAEGNEQFF
abundance: .; v_gene: TRBV27; len: 13; j_gene: TRBJ2-7; d_gene: TRBD1; CDR3nt: TGTGCCAGCAGACCGACAGGGATATACGAGCAGTACTTC; CDR3aa: CASRPTGIYEQYF
abundance: .; v_gene: TRBV28; len: 14; j_gene: TRBJ1-2; d_gene: TRBD1; CDR3nt: TGTGCCAGCAGTCATGGACAGGGAAACTATGGCTACACCTTC; CDR3aa: CASSHGQGNYGYTF
abundance: .; v_gene: TRBV18; len: 15; j_gene: TRBJ1-1; d_gene: TRBD1; CDR3nt: TGTGCCAGCTCACCACGCACAGGGGCGAACACTGAAGCTTTCTTT; CDR3aa: CASSPRTGANTEAFF
abundance: .; v_gene: TRBV12-3/TRBV12-4; len: 13; j_gene: TRBJ1-1; d_gene: .; CDR3nt: TGTGCCAGCAACGGGCAGACAACAACTGAAGCTTTCTTT; CDR3aa: CASNGQTTTEAFF
abundance: .; v_gene: TRBV23-1; len: 18; j_gene: TRBJ1-3; d_gene: TRBD1; CDR3nt: TGCGCCAGCAGTCAATCGCGGGACAGGCCGTACTCTGGAAACACCATATATTTT; CDR3aa: CASSQSRDRPYSGNTIYF
abundance: .; v_gene: TRBV9; len: 14; j_gene: TRBJ1-5; d_gene: .; CDR3nt: TGTGCCAGCAGCGCCGGACAGTTCAATCAGCCCCAGCATTTT; CDR3aa: CASSAGQFNQPQHF
abundance: .; v_gene: TRBV6-2/TRBV6-3; len: 14; j_gene: TRBJ2-7; d_gene: TRBD2; CDR3nt: TGTGCCAGCAGTTACTGGCGGGGGGGCCCCGAGCAGTACTTC; CDR3aa: CASSYWRGGPEQYF
abundance: .; v_gene: TRBV6-5; len: 13; j_gene: TRBJ2-7; d_gene: .; CDR3nt: TGTGCCACTAAGGGTCCAGGAGCCTACGAGCAGTACTTC; CDR3aa: CATKGPGAYEQYF
abundance: .; v_gene: TRBV11-2; len: 16; j_gene: TRBJ2-3; d_gene: .; CDR3nt: TGTGCCAGCAGCTTTATTGTCAGACATCCCACAGATACGCAGTATTTT; CDR3aa: CASSFIVRHPTDTQYF
abundance: .; v_gene: TRBV15; len: 12; j_gene: TRBJ2-4; d_gene: .; CDR3nt: TGTGCCACCAGCCGAGAGGGGTACATTCAGTACTTC; CDR3aa: CATSREGYIQYF
abundance: .; v_gene: TRBV6-2/TRBV6-3; len: 15; j_gene: TRBJ2-5; d_gene: .; CDR3nt: TGTGCCAGCAGTTACTGGGAGGCAGGGGGTGGGACCCAGTACTTC; CDR3aa: CASSYWEAGGGTQYF
abundance: .; v_gene: TRBV6-2/TRBV6-3; len: 16; j_gene: TRBJ1-2; d_gene: .; CDR3nt: TGTGCCAGCAGTCGGTTATCGTTACAAATTAACTATGGCTACACCTTC; CDR3aa: CASSRLSLQINYGYTF
abundance: .; v_gene: TRBV11-2; len: 15; j_gene: TRBJ1-3; d_gene: .; CDR3nt: TGTGCCAGCAGCTTAAGCCTTGACTCTGGAAACACCATATATTTT; CDR3aa: CASSLSLDSGNTIYF